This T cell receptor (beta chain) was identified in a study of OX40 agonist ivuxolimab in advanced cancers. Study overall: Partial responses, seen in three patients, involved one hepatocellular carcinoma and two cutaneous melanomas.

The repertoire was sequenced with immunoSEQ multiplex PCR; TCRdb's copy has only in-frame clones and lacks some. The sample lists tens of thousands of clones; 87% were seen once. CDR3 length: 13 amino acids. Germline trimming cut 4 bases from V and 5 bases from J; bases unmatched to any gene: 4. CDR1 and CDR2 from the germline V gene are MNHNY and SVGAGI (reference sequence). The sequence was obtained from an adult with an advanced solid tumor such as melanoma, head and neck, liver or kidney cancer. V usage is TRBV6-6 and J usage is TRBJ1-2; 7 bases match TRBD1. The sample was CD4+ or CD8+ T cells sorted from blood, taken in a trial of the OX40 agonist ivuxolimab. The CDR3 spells CASSFRQGYGYTF. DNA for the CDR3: TGTGCCAGCAGTTTCCGACAGGGATATGGCTACACCTTC.